A selection of T cell receptor beta chains follows, all from one sample in a study of cytomegalovirus exposure and HLA in healthy donors. The protocol was immunoSEQ multiplex PCR, while the TCRdb copy is restricted to in-frame clones and leaves out a portion. The sample has some 240,000 clones; roughly 91% are singletons. Sequencing used PBMCs. The receptors shown here come from a woman between 18 and 29 years old in good health and CMV-seropositive. Each CDR3 is given with its conserved first and last residue. Fields, in order: clone size, V gene, D gene, J gene, CDR3 DNA, CDR3 protein. A D gene is named only where the DNA matches it firmly. Clone size is given for some rows only: seen once, a few or many times, or a class if the clone is expanded.

-	TRBV11-2	-	TRBJ2-1	TGTGCCAGCAGCTTAAGTCGGGGGGCAGGGGAGCAGTTCTTC	CASSLSRGAGEQFF
few	TRBV19	-	TRBJ2-2	TGTGCCAGTAGTATTATCGGTACCGGGGAGCTGTTTTTT	CASSIIGTGELFF
-	TRBV6-6	-	TRBJ2-1	TGTGCCAGCCTAGGCCTAAGCTCCTACAATGAGCAGTTCTTC	CASLGLSSYNEQFF
-	TRBV9	-	TRBJ2-2	TGTGCCAGCAGCCCCCGACCTAGCTCCGGGGAGCTGTTTTTT	CASSPRPSSGELFF
-	TRBV28	-	TRBJ2-7	TGTGCCAGCACCAGGGTGGGGATCTCCTACGAGCAGTACTTC	CASTRVGISYEQYF
-	TRBV13	-	TRBJ2-2	TGTGCCAGCAGCTTTTACCAGGGGCCCACCGGGGAGCTGTTTTTT	CASSFYQGPTGELFF
few	TRBV6-5	TRBD2	TRBJ2-7	TGTGCCAGCAGTCACTACGGGACTAGCGGGATCAACGAGCAGTACTTC	CASSHYGTSGINEQYF
-	TRBV11-1	-	TRBJ2-5	TGTGCCAGCAGCTTAATGCAGTTGGAGACCCAGTACTTC	CASSLMQLETQYF
-	TRBV7-8	-	TRBJ1-1	TGTGCCAGCAGCTCCACCCCGGGGGGAAACACTGAAGCTTTCTTT	CASSSTPGGNTEAFF
-	TRBV5-4	TRBD1	TRBJ1-1	TGTGCCAGCAGCGTGGGACAGGGGGCGCTTAACACTGAAGCTTTCTTT	CASSVGQGALNTEAFF
-	TRBV12-5	TRBD2	TRBJ2-1	TGTGCTAGTGATAAGGGGAGCGGGAGCTACAATGAGCAGTTCTTC	CASDKGSGSYNEQFF
once	TRBV28	-	TRBJ1-4	TGTGCCAGCAGCCCAGGGTCGACTAATGAAAAACTGTTTTTT	CASSPGSTNEKLFF
-	TRBV19	TRBD1	TRBJ2-7	TGTGCCAGTAGTGATAACGGACAGGGGGCTTACGAGCAGTACTTC	CASSDNGQGAYEQYF
once	TRBV30	TRBD1	TRBJ1-1	TGTGCCTGCAGGGGGATGAACACTGAAGCTTTCTTT	CACRGMNTEAFF
-	TRBV5-1	-	TRBJ1-2	TGCGCCAGCGGCTTGGGGACTCCTTATGGCTACACCTTC	CASGLGTPYGYTF
-	TRBV6-5	-	TRBJ1-5	TGTGCCAGCAGTTGGGGGGGGAACACGAATCAGCCCCAGCATTTT	CASSWGGNTNQPQHF
-	TRBV30	TRBD1	TRBJ2-7	TGTGCCTGGGGACAGGGGAGCTCCTACGAGCAGTACTTC	CAWGQGSSYEQYF
-	TRBV5-1	-	TRBJ2-1	TGCGCCAGCAGCTTGGGGCCTAGCAATGAGCAGTTCTTC	CASSLGPSNEQFF
-	TRBV28	-	TRBJ1-2	TGTGCCAGTTGGCAACGGAGCCTCCCAGCCTATGGCTACACCTTC	CASWQRSLPAYGYTF
-	TRBV28	-	TRBJ2-1	TGTGCCAGTAGCGGCTACAATGAGCAGTTCTTC	CASSGYNEQFF
-	TRBV9	-	TRBJ1-2	TGTGCCAGCAGCCCCCCCAGCAGGGCCGTGAGGGGCTACACCTTC	CASSPPSRAVRGYTF
-	TRBV11-2	-	TRBJ1-5	TGTGCCAGCGCGCAGGATAGCAATCAGCCCCAGCATTTT	CASAQDSNQPQHF
-	TRBV11-2	-	TRBJ2-7	TGTGCCAGCAGCTTAGGAGGTGGCCCCGGCTCCTACGAGCAGTACTTC	CASSLGGGPGSYEQYF
-	TRBV7-3	TRBD2	TRBJ2-1	TGTGCCAGCAGATCCGGGACTAGCGGCTACAATGAGCAGTTCTTC	CASRSGTSGYNEQFF
-	TRBV27	TRBD2	TRBJ2-1	TGTGCCAGCAGTACCACTAGCGCGAATGAGCAGTTCTTC	CASSTTSANEQFF
-	TRBV6-5	TRBD1	TRBJ1-2	TGTGCCAGCAGCCGGGACAGCCGAAGCGGCTACACCTTC	CASSRDSRSGYTF
-	TRBV7-8	-	TRBJ1-5	TGTGCCAGCAGCTTAAGGGGCCGACAGCCCCAGCATTTT	CASSLRGRQPQHF
-	TRBV9	TRBD2	TRBJ2-1	TGTGCCAGCAGCGTAGCCGAACTAGCGGGAGGGGTCTACAATGAGCAGTTCTTC	CASSVAELAGGVYNEQFF
-	TRBV29-1	-	TRBJ2-1	TGCAGCGTCGCTGGCAACGAATACAATGAGCAGTTCTTC	CSVAGNEYNEQFF
-	TRBV9	TRBD2	TRBJ2-7	TGTGCCAGCAGCCCGCGTCCCGGGACTAGCGGGAAGGATTCCTACGAGCAGTACTTC	CASSPRPGTSGKDSYEQYF
-	TRBV5-1	-	TRBJ2-1	TGCGCCAGCAGCTTAGCTCCAGGGGCGATCAATGAGCAGTTCTTC	CASSLAPGAINEQFF
-	TRBV2	TRBD1	TRBJ1-5	TGTGCCAGCAGATGGGGACAGGGGGAAGCTCAGCCCCAGCATTTT	CASRWGQGEAQPQHF
-	TRBV6-5	-	TRBJ2-2	TGTGCCAGCAGTCCTAATTTCCACGCCACCGGGGAGCTGTTTTTT	CASSPNFHATGELFF
-	TRBV6-5	-	TRBJ1-5	TGTGCCAGCAGTTACTCGACTGGCAGCAATCAGCCCCAGCATTTT	CASSYSTGSNQPQHF
-	TRBV27	-	TRBJ2-1	TGTGCCAGCAGTTTCGGGGGTGGCGGGGATGAGCAGTTCTTC	CASSFGGGGDEQFF
-	TRBV19	TRBD2	TRBJ2-3	TGTGCCAGTAGTAGATTGACTAGCGGAAATCGAGATACGCAGTATTTT	CASSRLTSGNRDTQYF
-	TRBV12-5	-	TRBJ1-1	TGTGCTAGTGATAGGAGAGGGATGAACACTGAAGCTTTCTTT	CASDRRGMNTEAFF
once	TRBV27	TRBD2	TRBJ2-1	TGTGCCAGCAGCCCGGGACTAGCGGGAGGGCCCTCCTACAATGAGCAGTTCTTC	CASSPGLAGGPSYNEQFF
-	TRBV5-4	-	TRBJ2-3	TGTGCCAGCAGCTTGAAGGCAGGTCCTAGCACAGATACGCAGTATTTT	CASSLKAGPSTDTQYF
-	TRBV7-6	TRBD2	TRBJ2-3	TGTGCCAGCAGCCGGCCGGGGGGTGATACGCAGTATTTT	CASSRPGGDTQYF
-	TRBV6-4	TRBD1	TRBJ2-1	TGTGCCAGCAGTGAAGCCGAGGGGGCTGGAGGGCAGTTCTTC	CASSEAEGAGGQFF
-	TRBV27	TRBD2	TRBJ2-7	TGTGCCAGCAGTCTCACTAGCGGGACGGGGTACGAGCAGTACTTC	CASSLTSGTGYEQYF
-	TRBV30	TRBD1	TRBJ2-7	TGTGCCTGGAGTGTCGGACAGGACCCCTACGAGCAGTACTTC	CAWSVGQDPYEQYF
-	TRBV5-1	-	TRBJ1-2	TGCGCCAGCAGCTTGGGGGACTTTAACTATGGCTACACCTTC	CASSLGDFNYGYTF
-	TRBV5-1	-	TRBJ2-3	TGCGCCAGCAGCTTGGGACAGCCCACAGATACGCAGTATTTT	CASSLGQPTDTQYF
-	TRBV5-1	TRBD2	TRBJ2-5	TGCGCCAGCAGCTTGGGACTAGCGGGAGGCCAAGAGACCCAGTACTTC	CASSLGLAGGQETQYF
-	TRBV2	-	TRBJ1-5	TGTGCCAGCAGTGTCACCCGGGGGTTTGGGTATAGCAATCAGCCCCAGCATTTT	CASSVTRGFGYSNQPQHF
-	TRBV5-1	TRBD2	TRBJ2-3	TGCGCCAGCAGCTTTAAGCGGGACTGGGGAGATACGCAGTATTTT	CASSFKRDWGDTQYF
few	TRBV10-1	-	TRBJ2-7	TGCGCCAGCAGTGACCAGAGGGCTCCCTACGAGCAGTACTTC	CASSDQRAPYEQYF
once	TRBV6-5	TRBD1	TRBJ2-2	TGTGCCAGCAGGTTACAGGGGGCTTCCACCGGGGAGCTGTTTTTT	CASRLQGASTGELFF
-	TRBV19	TRBD2	TRBJ2-7	TGTGCCAGTAGTATGGGCGGGAGTCTCCTCTACGAGCAGTACTTC	CASSMGGSLLYEQYF
-	TRBV10-2	-	TRBJ2-3	TGCGCCAGCAGTGACGGGGGCACAGATACGCAGTATTTT	CASSDGGTDTQYF